This TCR beta chain emerged from a study of regulatory T cells in long-lasting Graves disease (TCRdb year 2021). With respect to the entire study: Persistent Graves' disease meant more than 5 years of antithyroid drug treatment with TSH receptor autoantibodies that stayed positive. On average, persistent Graves' disease patients in the clinical cohort had been on antithyroid drugs for roughly 11 years. The study was conducted in China and was registered as a clinical trial. TCR sequencing covered some 13 persistent and roughly 20 newly diagnosed Graves' disease patients, some 35 samples in total. Persistent Graves' disease patients were compared with newly diagnosed Graves' disease patients by peripheral blood TCR sequencing and RNA sequencing. General study outcomes and caveats: The study examined only peripheral blood because the primary lesion, thyroid tissue, could not be accessed. As a limitation, the authors acknowledged that the small sample size may reduce accuracy. Sequencing and analysis were limited to the TCR beta chain. Compared with newly diagnosed patients, patients with persistent Graves' disease had lower TCR Shannon entropy and fewer highly expanded clones, which suggests clonal expansion. More public clonotypes were shared among persistent patients (roughly 2,700) than among newly diagnosed patients (more than 950). Persistent disease showed preferential use of TRBV28, TRBJ1-2 and TRBJ2-5, whereas newly diagnosed disease favored TRBV20-1 and TRBJ2-1.

In regard to this clonotype: Its recognized antigen is unknown. No base-level quality is on record; no much larger clone is a single base apart.

In light of the paper, this sample's time point label describes: persistent/refractory GD, antithyroid drugs over 5 years with positive TRAb. For both TCR sequencing and RNA sequencing, RNA was extracted from PBMCs in TRIzol. The diagnosis of Graves' disease was made according to American Thyroid Association guidelines. The patients came from an endocrinology department in Xi'an, China. From each patient, 7.5 to 10 milliliters of peripheral blood was collected into an EDTA anticoagulant tube. Ficoll Paque Plus density gradient separation was used to isolate PBMCs, and no further T cell sorting was performed. An Agilent 2100 Bioanalyzer and agarose gel were used to check RNA quality, while a NanoDrop 2000 measured RNA concentration. The CDR3 runs 17 amino acids, cysteine and phenylalanine included. The retained sequence is limited to the CDR3, 51 bases, with the frame set at the first base. V is pruned by 1 base and J by 6 bases, leaving 5 bases of the junction without a gene match. Per the germline V gene, SGHTA is the CDR1 and FQGNSA is the CDR2.

Libraries came from multiplex PCR. The sequencing machine was an Illumina HiSeq 4000. CDR3 regions were amplified by Arm-PCR with iRepertoire HTBI primers to construct TCR beta libraries. Before sequencing, the PCR products went through gel purification. The source study handled its data this way. Across samples, some 62 TRBV and 13 to 15 TRBJ segments were identified and used for gene usage analysis of CDR3 amino acid clonotypes. COPE and FqMerger were used to merge filtered high-quality paired reads into contigs. BLAST was used to align contigs to IMGT TRBV, TRBD and TRBJ reference genes, with CDR3 defined following IMGT. Any clonotype with a frequency above 0.1% was counted as a highly expanded clone. Shannon entropy was used to measure repertoire diversity, and the Gini coefficient was used to measure V-J evenness. Public clonotypes were defined as clonotypes shared by more than one individual. The public reads were reprocessed in TCRdb via fastp at Q25 and MiXCR, keeping in-frame beta chains. Identical CDR3 proteins give one entry, which carries the most common genes and DNA. The V and J calls shown here were made by TCRdb, not taken from the authors' results. Present in this sample are 400,000 to 500,000 distinct CDR3 sequences, less than 25% of which were seen just once. Clones ranked in the top ten supply about an eighth of the sample.

The TCR comes from a female donor with Graves disease. Specimen: peripheral blood mononuclear cells (PBMCs), collected when the disease was refractory, from a patient treated with antithyroid drugs. Recombination joined TRBV7-2 with TRBJ2-3; 15 central nucleotides agree with TRBD2. The nucleotide sequence is given as TGTGCCAGCAGCTTAGGGACTAGCGGGGGGGGCCGGGATACGCAGTATTTT. It translates to CASSLGTSGGGRDTQYF.